This T cell receptor (beta chain) comes out of a study of CD8 T cells in ankylosing spondylitis. General study points: Apparently characteristic of ankylosing spondylitis blood was a TCR beta motif (about eight highly homologous variants). Prior literature has documented some motif variants in synovial fluid and blood from reactive arthritis. It was reported that disease-linked clones were significantly enriched in matched ankylosing spondylitis synovial fluid.

Each CDR3 protein gets one entry after TCRdb re-called the 5' RACE reads with MiXCR. The sample yields approximately 400,000 distinct CDR3 sequences, roughly a quarter seen once. From germline, CDR1 is SGHRS and CDR2 YFSETQ. The V gene lost 4 bases and the J gene lost 2 bases, with 12 bases spanning the gap. This CDR3 is built from 14 residues. Note on this clonotype: Its antigen is not identified.

This rearrangement joins TRBV5-1 to TRBJ2-5, with D possibly matching TRBD2 (5 bases). Material for sequencing was blood, either unsorted or a sorted T cell fraction (not recorded which). This clonotype was sampled from a male donor with ankylosing spondylitis. CDR3 coding DNA: TGCGCCAGCAGCCTGAGCGGAGATCAAGAGACCCAGTACTTC. Amino acid sequence: CASSLSGDQETQYF.